The 4 T cell receptor beta chains below come from one sample, sequenced in a study of shared clonotypes between healthy human individuals (dated by TCRdb to the early 2020s). Library creation used the immunoSEQ multiplex PCR assay. TCRdb limited this immuneACCESS table to in-frame rearrangements with V and J called. A share of clones is missing; checked studies link under half to unresolved V genes, and the rest is unexplained. Across this sample there are under 600,000 clones, with 75% to 80% seen only once. The ten largest make up about an eighth of the sample. Sequenced sample: PBMCs. The receptors stem from a woman in her forties in good health. Some clones in this sample may be carry-over from other donors' samples.

In its sample, this clone was seen once. The rearrangement links TRBV4-2 to TRBJ2-4; no definite D call. The CDR3 spans 14 residues. The germline gives CDR1 LGHNA, CDR2 YNFKEQ. Trimming shortened V by 2 bases and J by 4 bases, and 9 bases separated the two germline ends. The CDR3 here is CASSQPPGKNIQYF. The CDR3 nucleotides read TGTGCCAGCAGCCAACCCCCTGGGAAAAACATTCAGTACTTC.

Turning to this clone: Within the sample, other DNA sequences also encode this same CDR3. V usage is TRBV5-1 and J usage is TRBJ1-5; D ambiguous. Trimming left V 0 bases short and J 0 bases short, with 7 bases between. The V gene's germline CDR1 is SGHRS and CDR2 YFSETQ. This CDR3 is 15 amino acids long. This chain's CDR3 is CASSLVGDSNQPQHF. CDR3 bases: TGCGCCAGCAGCTTGGTGGGAGATAGCAATCAGCCCCAGCATTTT.

The gene calls are TRBV9 and TRBJ2-5; 8 bases match TRBD1. The CDR3 contains 14 residues. The germline V gene has CDR1 SGDLS and CDR2 YYNGEE. V dropped 3 bases and J dropped 2; count of bases not matched to a gene: 3. The CDR3 bases are TGTGCCAGCAGCGGTCGGGACAGGCAAGAGACCCAGTACTTC. It translates to CASSGRDRQETQYF.

V gene TRBV5-5 combines with J gene TRBJ2-7; D ambiguous. V dropped 2 bases and J dropped 0 bases, with 6 bases sitting between them. In germline, CDR1 is SGHKS, CDR2 YYEKEE (reference sequence). The CDR3 is 13 residues long. The CDR3 protein is CASSFTYSYEQYF. CDR3 DNA sequence: TGTGCCAGCAGCTTCACCTACTCCTACGAGCAGTACTTC. Drawing the rest from reference TRBV5-5 and TRBJ2-7, the complete variable domain is DAGVTQSPTHLIKTRGQQVTLRCSPISGHKSVSWYQQVLGQGPQFIFQYYEKEERGRGNFPDRFSARQFPNYSSELNVNALLLGDSALYLCASSFTYSYEQYFGPGTRLTVT.